This T cell receptor beta chain originates from a study of identical twins. A universal primer site was created by template switching, with the cDNA bearing unique molecular identifiers. TCRdb re-called the 5' RACE reads through MiXCR, storing one row per CDR3 protein. The repertoire holds around 490,000 distinct CDR3 sequences, with 20% to 25% as singletons. CDR3 length: 13 amino acids. The V gene's germline CDR1 is MNHNS and CDR2 SASEGT. V lost 1 base to trimming and J lost 9 bases, with 10 bases between them. Study-level findings and limits: Shared out-of-frame alpha sequences (those common to twins) showed excess low generation probability.

A note on this clonotype: The antigen is not known.

These data were also reused for a study on yellow fever vaccine responses in identical twins. That work contributes: The authors reported partly convergent, partly personalized vaccine responses in identical twins.

Sample: CD4+ T cells sorted from blood. The chain employs TRBV6-1 and TRBJ2-1; no definite D call. This clonotype was obtained from a woman younger than 30 in good health. In DNA form, the CDR3 reads TGTGCCAGCAGTGAAGTATTTTACGGTGAGCAGTTCTTC. Its protein is CASSEVFYGEQFF.